This T cell receptor (beta chain) was sequenced in a study of blood T cell repertoires in COVID-19. Whole-study context: The study drew acute and convalescent COVID-19 samples from the United States, Italy and Spain. T cells, B-cell-depleted T cells, or PBMCs supplied cDNA or gDNA.

Authors' data handling: Amplified reference gene primers provided the basis for estimating nucleated cell counts. TCRdb keeps only in-frame clones here, not all; method: immunoSEQ multiplex PCR. From that table come the V and J calls and clone size; the DNA was used to work out D and trimming. This sample has over 450,000 clones, with 89% found just once. This clone has only one observation. Looked up from germline, CDR1 is LNHDA and CDR2 is SQIVND (reference sequence). CDR3 length: 15 amino acids. After removal of 5 bases from V and 4 bases from J, the junction contained 10 bases not matched to a gene.

The TCR was taken from a man between 18 and 29 years old with COVID-19, enrolled during active disease. V and J are TRBV19 and TRBJ1-2; 7 bases line up with TRBD1. Sequenced material: peripheral blood. In DNA, the CDR3 is TGTGCCAGTAGTCCCGGGGACAGCAGAGTCTATGGCTACACCTTC. Protein: CASSPGDSRVYGYTF.